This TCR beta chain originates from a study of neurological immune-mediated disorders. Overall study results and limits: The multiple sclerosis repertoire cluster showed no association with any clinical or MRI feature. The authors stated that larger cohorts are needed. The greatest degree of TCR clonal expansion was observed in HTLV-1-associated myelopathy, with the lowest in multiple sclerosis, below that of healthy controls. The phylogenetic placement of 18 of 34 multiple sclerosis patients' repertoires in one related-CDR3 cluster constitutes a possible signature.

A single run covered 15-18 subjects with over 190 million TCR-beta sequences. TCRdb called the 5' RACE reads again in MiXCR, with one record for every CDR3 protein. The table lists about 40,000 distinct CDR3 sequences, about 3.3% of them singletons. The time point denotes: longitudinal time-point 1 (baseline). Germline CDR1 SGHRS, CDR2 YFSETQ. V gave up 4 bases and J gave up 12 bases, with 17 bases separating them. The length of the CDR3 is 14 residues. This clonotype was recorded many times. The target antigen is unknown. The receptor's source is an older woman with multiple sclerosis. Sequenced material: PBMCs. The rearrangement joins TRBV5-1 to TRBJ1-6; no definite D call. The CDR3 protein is CASSEKAGFGPLHF. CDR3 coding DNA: TGCGCCAGCAGCGAGAAAGCGGGTTTTGGACCCCTCCACTTT.